This entry is about one T cell receptor beta chain. Its antigen is as yet unknown. The sample is drawn from a study of T cell responses to AZD1222 COVID-19 vaccine. Whole-study results and caveats: Once two AZD1222 doses were given, Spike-specific TCR breadth and depth went up.

Germline V gene data show CDR1 as SGHTA and CDR2 as FQGNSA. The CDR3 extends over 14 amino acids. Trimming took 2 bases from V and 4 from J; bases not matched to a gene: 3. Assay used: immunoSEQ multiplex PCR; TCRdb lists only in-frame clones, some missing. The sample comprises some 99,000 clones, 90% to 95% of which are singletons, and around 7% rests with the top ten. The chain employs TRBV7-2 and TRBJ2-7, with 9 bases matching TRBD2. The TCR sequence derives from an adult in good health. The sequencing used peripheral blood, collected on day 0 of AZD1222 vaccination. CDR3 residues: CASSLKAGGYEQYF. For the CDR3, the DNA is TGTGCCAGCAGCTTAAAGGCGGGGGGGTACGAGCAGTACTTC.